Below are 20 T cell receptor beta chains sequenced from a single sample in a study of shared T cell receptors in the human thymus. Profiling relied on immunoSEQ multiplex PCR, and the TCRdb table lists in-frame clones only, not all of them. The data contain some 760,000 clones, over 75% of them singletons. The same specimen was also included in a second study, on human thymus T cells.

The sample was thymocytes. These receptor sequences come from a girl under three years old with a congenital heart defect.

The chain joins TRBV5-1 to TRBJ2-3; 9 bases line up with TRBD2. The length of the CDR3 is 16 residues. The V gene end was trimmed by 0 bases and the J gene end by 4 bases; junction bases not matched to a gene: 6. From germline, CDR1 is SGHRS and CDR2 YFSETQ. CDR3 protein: CASSLASRGGADTQYF. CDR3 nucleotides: TGCGCCAGCAGCTTGGCCTCCCGCGGGGGGGCAGATACGCAGTATTTT.

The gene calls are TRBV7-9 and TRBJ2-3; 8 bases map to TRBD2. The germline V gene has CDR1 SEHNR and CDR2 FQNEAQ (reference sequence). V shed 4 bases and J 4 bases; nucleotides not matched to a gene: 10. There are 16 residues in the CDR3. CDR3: CASSYHSGVPPDTQYF. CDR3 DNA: TGTGCCAGCAGCTATCATAGCGGGGTTCCCCCAGATACGCAGTATTTT.

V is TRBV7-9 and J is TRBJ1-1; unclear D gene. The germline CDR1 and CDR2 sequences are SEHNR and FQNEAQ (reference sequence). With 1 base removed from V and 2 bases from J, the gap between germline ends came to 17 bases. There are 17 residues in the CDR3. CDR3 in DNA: TGTGCCAGCAGCTTAGTAGGAGGGATCCTTTTTAACACTGAAGCTTTCTTT. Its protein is CASSLVGGILFNTEAFF.

CDR3 protein: CASSQPRDRGEHEQFF. The CDR3 DNA reads TGCGCCAGCAGCCAACCCCGGGACAGGGGGGAACATGAGCAGTTCTTC. J is TRBJ2-1 and V is TRBV4-3, with 11 bases identical to TRBD1. The trim removed 2 bases at V and 8 bases at J, leaving 8 bases unmatched. This CDR3 is built from 16 residues. The germline gives CDR1 LGHNA, CDR2 YSLEER.

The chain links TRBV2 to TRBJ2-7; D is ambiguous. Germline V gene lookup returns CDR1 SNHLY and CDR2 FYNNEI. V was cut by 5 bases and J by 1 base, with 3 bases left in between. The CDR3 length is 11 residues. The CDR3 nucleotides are TGTGCCAGCAGTCTATCCTACGAGCAGTACTTC. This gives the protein CASSLSYEQYF.

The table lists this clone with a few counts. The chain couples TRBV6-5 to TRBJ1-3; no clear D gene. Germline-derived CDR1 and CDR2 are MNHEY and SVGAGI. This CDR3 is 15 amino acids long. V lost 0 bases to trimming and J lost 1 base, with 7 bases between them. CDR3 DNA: TGTGCCAGCAGTTACTCGACTAAATCTGGAAACACCATATATTTT. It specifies CASSYSTKSGNTIYF.

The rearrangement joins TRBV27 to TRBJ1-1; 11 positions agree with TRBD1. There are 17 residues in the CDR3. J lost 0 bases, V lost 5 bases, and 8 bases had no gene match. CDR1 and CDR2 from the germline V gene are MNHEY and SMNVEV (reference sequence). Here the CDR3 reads CASSAGQGALLNTEAFF. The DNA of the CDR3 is TGTGCCAGCAGTGCTGGACAGGGGGCCCTTCTGAACACTGAAGCTTTCTTT.

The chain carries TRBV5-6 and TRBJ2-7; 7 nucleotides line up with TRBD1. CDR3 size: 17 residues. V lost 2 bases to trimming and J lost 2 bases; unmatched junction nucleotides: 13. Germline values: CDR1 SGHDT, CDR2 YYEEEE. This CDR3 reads CASSFGNPGQPTYEQYF. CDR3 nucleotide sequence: TGTGCCAGCAGCTTCGGAAACCCGGGACAGCCGACCTACGAGCAGTACTTC.

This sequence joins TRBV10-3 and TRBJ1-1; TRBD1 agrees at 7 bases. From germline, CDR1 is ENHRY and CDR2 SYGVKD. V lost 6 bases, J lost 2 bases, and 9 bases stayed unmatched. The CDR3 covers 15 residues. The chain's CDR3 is CAIRFWGTDNTEAFF. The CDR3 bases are TGTGCCATCAGATTCTGGGGGACAGACAACACTGAAGCTTTCTTT.

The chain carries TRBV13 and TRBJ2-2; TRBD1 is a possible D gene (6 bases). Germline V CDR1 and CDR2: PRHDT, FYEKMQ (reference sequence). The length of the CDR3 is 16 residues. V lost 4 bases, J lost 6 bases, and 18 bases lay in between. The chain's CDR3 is CASSSFRTDQPGELFF. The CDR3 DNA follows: TGTGCCAGCAGCTCTTTTAGGACAGACCAACCCGGGGAGCTGTTTTTT.

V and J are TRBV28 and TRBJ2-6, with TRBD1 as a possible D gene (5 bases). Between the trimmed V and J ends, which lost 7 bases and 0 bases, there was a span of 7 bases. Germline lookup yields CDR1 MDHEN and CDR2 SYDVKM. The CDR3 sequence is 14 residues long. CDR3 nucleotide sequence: TGTGCCAGCACCAGGGTCTCTGGGGCCAACGTCCTGACTTTC. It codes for CASTRVSGANVLTF.

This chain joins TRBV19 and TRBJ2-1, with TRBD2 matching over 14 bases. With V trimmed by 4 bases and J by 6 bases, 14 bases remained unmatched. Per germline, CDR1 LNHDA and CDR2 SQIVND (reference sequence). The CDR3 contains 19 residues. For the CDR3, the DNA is TGTGCCAGTAGTACCAGACTAGCGGGGGGGCCAACCCCCCGCAATGAGCAGTTCTTC. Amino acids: CASSTRLAGGPTPRNEQFF.

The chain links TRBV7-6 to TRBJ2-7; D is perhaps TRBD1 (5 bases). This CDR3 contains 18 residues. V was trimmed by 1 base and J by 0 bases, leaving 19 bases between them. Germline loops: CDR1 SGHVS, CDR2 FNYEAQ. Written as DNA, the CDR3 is TGTGCCAGCAGCTTAGAAGTACGGCAGGGTACGAGCTCCTACGAGCAGTACTTC. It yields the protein CASSLEVRQGTSSYEQYF.

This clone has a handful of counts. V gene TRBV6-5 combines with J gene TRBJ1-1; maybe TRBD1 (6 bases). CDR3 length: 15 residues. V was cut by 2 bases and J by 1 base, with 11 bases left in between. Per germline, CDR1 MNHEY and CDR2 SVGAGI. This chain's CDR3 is CASSYGGASNTEAFF. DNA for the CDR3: TGTGCCAGCAGTTACGGGGGCGCCTCGAACACTGAAGCTTTCTTT.

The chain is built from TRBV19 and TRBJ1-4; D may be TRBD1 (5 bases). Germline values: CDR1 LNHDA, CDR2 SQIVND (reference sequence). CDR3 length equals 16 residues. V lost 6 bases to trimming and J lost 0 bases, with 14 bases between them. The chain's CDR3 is CASRTPGDSTNEKLFF. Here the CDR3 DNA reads TGTGCCAGTAGAACCCCGGGGGACTCAACTAATGAAAAACTGTTTTTT.

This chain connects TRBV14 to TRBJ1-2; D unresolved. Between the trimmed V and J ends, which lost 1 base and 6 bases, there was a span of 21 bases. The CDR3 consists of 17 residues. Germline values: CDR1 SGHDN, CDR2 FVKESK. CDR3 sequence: CASSQVSHAGITNGYTF. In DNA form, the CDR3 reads TGTGCCAGCAGCCAAGTTAGTCACGCGGGGATAACTAATGGCTACACCTTC.

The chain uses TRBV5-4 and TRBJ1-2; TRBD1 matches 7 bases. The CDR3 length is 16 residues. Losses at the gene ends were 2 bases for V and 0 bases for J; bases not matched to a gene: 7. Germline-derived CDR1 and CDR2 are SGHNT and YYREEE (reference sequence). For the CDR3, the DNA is TGTGCCAGCAGCTTCCCACAGGGGTTCGCTAACTATGGCTACACCTTC. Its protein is CASSFPQGFANYGYTF.

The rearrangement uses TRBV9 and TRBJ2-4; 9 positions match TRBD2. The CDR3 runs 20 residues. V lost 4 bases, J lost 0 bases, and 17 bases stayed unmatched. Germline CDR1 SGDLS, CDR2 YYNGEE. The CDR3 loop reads CASSPIAGEIEALAKNIQYF. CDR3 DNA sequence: TGTGCCAGCAGCCCTATAGCGGGGGAGATTGAAGCCCTAGCCAAAAACATTCAGTACTTC.

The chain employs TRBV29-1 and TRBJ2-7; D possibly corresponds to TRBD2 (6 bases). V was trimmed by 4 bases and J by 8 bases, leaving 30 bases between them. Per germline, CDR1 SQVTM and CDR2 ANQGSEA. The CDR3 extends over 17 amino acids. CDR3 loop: CSVGPLRGGSGAGQQYF. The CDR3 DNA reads TGCAGCGTTGGTCCCCTTCGTGGCGGCTCCGGGGCGGGGCAGCAGTACTTC.

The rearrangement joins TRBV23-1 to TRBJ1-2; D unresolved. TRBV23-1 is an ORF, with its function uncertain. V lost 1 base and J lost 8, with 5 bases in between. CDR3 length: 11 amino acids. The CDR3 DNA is TGCGCCAGCAGTCAATTAATGGGCTACACCTTC. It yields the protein CASSQLMGYTF.